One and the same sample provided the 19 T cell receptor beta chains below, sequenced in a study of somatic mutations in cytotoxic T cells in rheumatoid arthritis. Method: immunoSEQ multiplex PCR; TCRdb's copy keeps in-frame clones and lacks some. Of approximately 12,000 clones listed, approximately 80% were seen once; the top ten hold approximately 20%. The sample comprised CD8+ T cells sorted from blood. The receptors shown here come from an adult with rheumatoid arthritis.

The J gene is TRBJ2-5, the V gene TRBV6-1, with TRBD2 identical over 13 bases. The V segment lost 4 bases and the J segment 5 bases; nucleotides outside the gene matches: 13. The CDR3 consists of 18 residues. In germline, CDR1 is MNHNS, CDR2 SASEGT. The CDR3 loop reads CASSVLVGTSGIVETQYF. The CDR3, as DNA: TGTGCCAGCAGTGTCCTAGTCGGGACTAGCGGGATCGTGGAGACCCAGTACTTC.

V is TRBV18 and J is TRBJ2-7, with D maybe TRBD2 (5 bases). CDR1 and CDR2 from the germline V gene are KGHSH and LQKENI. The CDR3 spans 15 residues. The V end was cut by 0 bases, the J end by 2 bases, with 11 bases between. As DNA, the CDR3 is TGTGCCAGCTCACCACCGGTCGGTAGCGCCTACGAGCAGTACTTC. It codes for CASSPPVGSAYEQYF.

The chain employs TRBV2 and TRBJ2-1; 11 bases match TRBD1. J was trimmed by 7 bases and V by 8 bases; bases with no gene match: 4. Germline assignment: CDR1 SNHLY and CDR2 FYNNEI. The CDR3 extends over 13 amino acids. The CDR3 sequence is CASWTGGGNEQFF. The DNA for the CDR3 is TGTGCCAGCTGGACAGGGGGCGGGAATGAGCAGTTCTTC.

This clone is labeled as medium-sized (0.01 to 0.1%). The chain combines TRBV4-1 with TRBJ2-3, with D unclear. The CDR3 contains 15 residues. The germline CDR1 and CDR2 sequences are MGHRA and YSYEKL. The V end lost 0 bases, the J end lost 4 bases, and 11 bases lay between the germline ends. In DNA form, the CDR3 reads TGCGCCAGCAGCCAAGATCAACCGTCTGCAGATACGCAGTATTTT. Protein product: CASSQDQPSADTQYF.

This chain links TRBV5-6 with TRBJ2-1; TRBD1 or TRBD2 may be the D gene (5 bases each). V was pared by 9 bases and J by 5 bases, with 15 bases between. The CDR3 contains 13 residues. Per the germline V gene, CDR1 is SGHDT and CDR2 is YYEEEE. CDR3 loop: CATGLTDNNEQFF. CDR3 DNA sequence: TGTGCCACCGGACTTACGGACAACAATGAGCAGTTCTTC.

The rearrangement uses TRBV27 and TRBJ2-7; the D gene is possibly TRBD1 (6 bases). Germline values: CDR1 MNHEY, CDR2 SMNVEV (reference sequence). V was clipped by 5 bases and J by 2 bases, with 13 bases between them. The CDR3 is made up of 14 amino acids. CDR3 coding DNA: TGTGCCAGCAGTCCAATAGACAGGCCCTACGAGCAGTACTTC. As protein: CASSPIDRPYEQYF.

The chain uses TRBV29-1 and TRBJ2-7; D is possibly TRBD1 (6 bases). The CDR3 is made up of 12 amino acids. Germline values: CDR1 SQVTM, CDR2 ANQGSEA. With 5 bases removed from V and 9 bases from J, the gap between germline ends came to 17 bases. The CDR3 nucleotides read TGCAGCGTTCGGACAGCCCCCAATGGGCAGTACTTC. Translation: CSVRTAPNGQYF.

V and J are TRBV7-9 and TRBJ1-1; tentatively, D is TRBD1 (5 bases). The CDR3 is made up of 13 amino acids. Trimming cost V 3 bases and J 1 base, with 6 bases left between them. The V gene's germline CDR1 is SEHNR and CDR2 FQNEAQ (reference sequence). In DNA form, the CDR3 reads TGTGCCAGCAGCTTGGGACGGAACACTGAAGCTTTCTTT. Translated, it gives CASSLGRNTEAFF.

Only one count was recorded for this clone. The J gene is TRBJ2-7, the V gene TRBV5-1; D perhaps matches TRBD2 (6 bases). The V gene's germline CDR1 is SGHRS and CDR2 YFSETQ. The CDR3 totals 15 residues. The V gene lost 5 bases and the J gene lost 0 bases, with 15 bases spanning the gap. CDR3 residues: CASSPRDWSSYEQYF. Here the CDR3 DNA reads TGCGCCAGCAGTCCTCGGGACTGGAGCTCCTACGAGCAGTACTTC.

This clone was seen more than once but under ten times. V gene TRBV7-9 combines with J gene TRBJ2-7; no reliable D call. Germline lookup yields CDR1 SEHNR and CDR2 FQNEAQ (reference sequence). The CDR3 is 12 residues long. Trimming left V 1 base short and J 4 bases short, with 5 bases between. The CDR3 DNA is TGTGCCAGCAGCTTAGAATGGTACGAGCAGTACTTC. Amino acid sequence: CASSLEWYEQYF. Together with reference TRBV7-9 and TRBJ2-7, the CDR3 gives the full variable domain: DTGVSQNPRHKITKRGQNVTFRCDPISEHNRLYWYRQTLGQGPEFLTYFQNEAQLEKSRLLSDRFSAERPKGSFSTLEIQRTEQGDSAMYLCASSLEWYEQYFGPGTRLTVT.

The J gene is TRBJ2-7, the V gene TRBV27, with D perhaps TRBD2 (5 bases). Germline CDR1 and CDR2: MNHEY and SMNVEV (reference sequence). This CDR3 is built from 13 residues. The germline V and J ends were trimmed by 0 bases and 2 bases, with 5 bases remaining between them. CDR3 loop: CASSLSAAYEQYF. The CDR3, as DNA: TGTGCCAGCAGTTTATCAGCGGCCTACGAGCAGTACTTC.

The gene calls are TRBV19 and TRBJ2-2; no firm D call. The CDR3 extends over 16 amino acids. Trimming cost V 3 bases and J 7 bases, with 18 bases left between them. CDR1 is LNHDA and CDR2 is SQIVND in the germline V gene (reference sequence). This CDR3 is CASSMRTVVQSGELFF. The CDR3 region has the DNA TGTGCCAGTAGTATGAGGACCGTGGTTCAGAGCGGGGAGCTGTTTTTT.

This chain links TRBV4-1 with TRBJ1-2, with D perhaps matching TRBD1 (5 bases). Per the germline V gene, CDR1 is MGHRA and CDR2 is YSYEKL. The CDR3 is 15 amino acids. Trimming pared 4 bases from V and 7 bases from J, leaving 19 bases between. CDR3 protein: CASSRGTTPTGGYTF. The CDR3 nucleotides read TGCGCCAGCAGCCGCGGGACCACTCCAACCGGTGGCTACACCTTC.

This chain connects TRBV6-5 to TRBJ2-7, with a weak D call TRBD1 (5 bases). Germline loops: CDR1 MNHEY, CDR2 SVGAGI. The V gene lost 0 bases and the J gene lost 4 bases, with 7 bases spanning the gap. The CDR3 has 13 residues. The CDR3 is CASSYSAGYEQYF. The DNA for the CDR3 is TGTGCCAGCAGTTACTCCGCAGGGTACGAGCAGTACTTC.

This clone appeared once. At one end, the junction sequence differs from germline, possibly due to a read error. The CDR3, as DNA: TGTGCTAGCAGCTTAGCTCTGGGGGCAAAAGAGACCCAGTACTTC. This encodes CASSLALGAKETQYF. This chain joins TRBV7-7 and TRBJ2-5; perhaps TRBD1 as D (6 bases). Germline loops: CDR1 SSHAT, CDR2 FNYEAQ (reference sequence). This CDR3 region has 15 residues.

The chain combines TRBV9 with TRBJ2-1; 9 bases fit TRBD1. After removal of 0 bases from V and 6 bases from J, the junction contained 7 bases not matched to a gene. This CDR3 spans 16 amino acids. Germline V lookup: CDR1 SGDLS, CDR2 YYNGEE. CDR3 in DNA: TGTGCCAGCAGCGTAGTTGGGACAGGGTGGGGCAATGAGCAGTTCTTC. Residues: CASSVVGTGWGNEQFF.

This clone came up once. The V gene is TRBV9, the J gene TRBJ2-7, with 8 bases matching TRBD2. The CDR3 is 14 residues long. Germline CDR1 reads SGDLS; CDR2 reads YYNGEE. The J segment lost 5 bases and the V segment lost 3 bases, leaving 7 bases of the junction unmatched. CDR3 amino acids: CASSAYSGTDEQYF. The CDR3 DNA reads TGTGCCAGCAGCGCTTATAGCGGGACCGACGAGCAGTACTTC.

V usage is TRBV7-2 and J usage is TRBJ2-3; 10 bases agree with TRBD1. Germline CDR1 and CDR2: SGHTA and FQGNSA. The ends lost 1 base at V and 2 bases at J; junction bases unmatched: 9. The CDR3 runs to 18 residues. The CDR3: CASSLGRQGAPPTDTQYF. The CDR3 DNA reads TGTGCCAGCAGCTTAGGCCGACAGGGGGCCCCCCCCACAGATACGCAGTATTTT.

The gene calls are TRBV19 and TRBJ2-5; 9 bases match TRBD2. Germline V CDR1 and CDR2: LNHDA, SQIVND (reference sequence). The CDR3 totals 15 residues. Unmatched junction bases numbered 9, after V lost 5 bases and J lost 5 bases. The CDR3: CASSARGRALETQYF. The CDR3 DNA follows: TGTGCCAGTAGTGCTCGCGGGAGGGCCTTGGAGACCCAGTACTTC. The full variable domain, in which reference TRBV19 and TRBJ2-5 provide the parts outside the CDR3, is DGGITQSPKYLFRKEGQNVTLSCEQNLNHDAMYWYRQDPGQGLRLIYYSQIVNDFQKGDIAEGYSVSREKKESFPLTVTSAQKNPTAFYLCASSARGRALETQYFGPGTRLLVL.